The clone carrying this T cell receptor (beta chain) is identified as medium-sized from frequency. Its antigen is not identified. Live CSF cells were sorted with a live/dead marker for droplet-based sequencing. The data were taken from a study of CD8 T cells in cerebrospinal fluid in Alzheimer's disease. Study-wide results and caveats: In mild cognitive impairment or Alzheimer's disease, the biggest CSF clone made up more TCRs than in controls.

The CDR3 is 16 residues long. Germline values: CDR1 LGHDT, CDR2 YNNKEL (reference sequence). CSF cells were profiled by 10X single-cell V(D)J and 5' expression. TCRdb reprocessed the 10x single-cell sequencing reads, with one entry per CDR3 protein and no DNA. This table holds several hundred distinct CDR3 sequences. The material sequenced was cerebrospinal fluid. The sequence was collected from a human donor with Parkinson's disease. The chain carries TRBV3-1 and TRBJ1-1. CDR3 sequence reads: CASSHQSGEGGTEAFF.